This T cell receptor (beta chain) was documented in a study of T cell clonality in common variable immunodeficiency. The study, taken as a whole, reports: In common variable immunodeficiency, TCR beta chains reportedly carried fewer deletions and N-nucleotide insertions. CVID subjects showed higher TCRbeta clonality than healthy controls. The cause of increased CVID clonality remains unclear without subpopulation sequencing.

Patients had low serum IgG, IgA and/or IgM and specific antibody deficiency. All CVID subjects were on immunoglobulin replacement for at least one year. The germline V gene encodes CDR1 MNHEY and CDR2 SVGEGT. After removal of 6 bases from V and 0 bases from J, the junction contained 9 bases not matched to a gene. The CDR3 loop spans 16 amino acids. Ten or more counts support this clone. Its antigen is unknown. The observed sequence ends 3 residues before the CDR3 terminus, with the missing tail filled in from the germline J gene. Assay used: immunoSEQ multiplex PCR; TCRdb lists only in-frame clones, some missing. The sample holds 20,000 to 25,000 clones, and no clone turns up only once.

The rearrangement links TRBV6-2 or TRBV6-3 to TRBJ1-1; TRBD1 aligns across 8 bases. This sequence originates from a human donor with common variable immunodeficiency. Specimen: peripheral blood mononuclear cells. CDR3 region: CASRSPDRGMNTEAFF. The CDR3 DNA, read in part, is TGTGCCAGCAGATCTCCTGACAGGGGAATGAACACTGAA.